This T cell receptor beta chain was sequenced in a study of cytomegalovirus exposure and HLA in healthy donors. Study context: According to later analysis, the same platform produced the approximately 120 validation and 600 to 800 first-cohort repertoires.

The donors were in the roughly 110-subject validation cohort, distinct from the 666-subject first cohort. The V gene's germline CDR1 is SGHRS and CDR2 YFSETQ. V was pared by 2 bases and J by 1 base, with 12 bases between. This CDR3 is 15 amino acids long. About this clone itself: Its target is unknown.

Profiled with immunoSEQ multiplex PCR; TCRdb holds only in-frame clones, not every one. This sample carries 300,000 or so clones, around 90% of them seen once, and the ten largest clones take around 1%. General study points: The study labeled approximately 150 TCR beta chains cytomegalovirus-associated. It was found in a later analysis that first-cohort TCR clusters tended to co-occur in the 120 validation repertoires.

The sequence was collected from a man between 25 and 39 years old in good health and CMV-seronegative. The rearrangement joins TRBV5-1 to TRBJ2-5; D may be TRBD2 (5 bases). Sequencing used PBMCs. The CDR3, as DNA: TGCGCCAGCAGCTTATCACCGACTATCCAAGAGACCCAGTACTTC. It is translated as CASSLSPTIQETQYF. The variable domain in full, with the rest retrieved from reference TRBV5-1 and TRBJ2-5, is KAGVTQTPRYLIKTRGQQVTLSCSPISGHRSVSWYQQTPGQGLQFLFEYFSETQRNKGNFPGRFSGRQFSNSRSEMNVSTLELGDSALYLCASSLSPTIQETQYFGPGTRLLVL.